The 7 T cell receptor beta chains given below trace back to one sample, sequenced in a study of OX40 agonist ivuxolimab in advanced cancers. Assay used: immunoSEQ multiplex PCR; TCRdb lists only in-frame clones, some missing. The sample carries 50,000 to 65,000 clones, about 81% recorded once. This sample comprised CD4+ or CD8+ T cells sorted from blood, obtained in a trial of the OX40 agonist ivuxolimab. The source is an adult with an advanced solid tumor such as melanoma, head and neck, liver or kidney cancer.

CDR3 residues: CASSAGAGANEKLFF. The CDR3 DNA reads as TGCGCCAGCAGCGCGGGGGCAGGGGCAAATGAAAAACTGTTTTTT. The chain combines TRBV5-1 with TRBJ1-4; a weak D match, TRBD1 (6 bases). V lost 4 bases and J 5 bases, leaving 15 bases between the germline ends. The CDR3 is 15 residues long. CDR1 SGHRS and CDR2 YFSETQ come from the germline V gene.

V gene TRBV29-1 combines with J gene TRBJ2-7; TRBD2 matches at 8 bases. Germline V lookup: CDR1 SQVTM, CDR2 ANQGSEA. J lost 2 bases, V lost 4 bases, and 10 bases had no gene match. CDR3 size: 15 residues. The CDR3 nucleotides read TGCAGCGTTGGCCGGCCAGGCGGGGGGACCTACGAGCAGTACTTC. As protein: CSVGRPGGGTYEQYF.

The J gene is TRBJ1-5, the V gene TRBV28; D is unclear. Trimming left V 6 bases short and J 3 bases short, with 12 bases between. The V gene's germline CDR1 is MDHEN and CDR2 SYDVKM. This CDR3 has 14 amino acids. CDR3 region: CASSLTQNNQPQHF. In DNA form, the CDR3 reads TGTGCCAGCAGCCTGACACAAAACAATCAGCCCCAGCATTTT.

The chain links TRBV2 to TRBJ2-5, with 9 bases fitting TRBD2. J lost 1 base, V lost 6 bases, and 9 bases had no gene match. Germline V gene lookup returns CDR1 SNHLY and CDR2 FYNNEI. This CDR3 contains 16 residues. This CDR3 is CASSTPSGTLQETQYF. Here the CDR3 DNA reads TGTGCCAGCAGCACCCCTAGCGGGACCCTCCAAGAGACCCAGTACTTC.

The chain uses TRBV5-4 and TRBJ2-1, with 8 bases aligning to TRBD2. CDR3 size: 16 residues. Unmatched junction bases numbered 6, after V lost 0 bases and J lost 4 bases. CDR1 is SGHNT, CDR2 YYREEE, per germline (reference sequence). CDR3 loop: CASSLELAGMYNEQFF. The CDR3 coding sequence is TGTGCCAGCAGCTTGGAGCTAGCGGGCATGTACAATGAGCAGTTCTTC.

The J gene is TRBJ1-1, the V gene TRBV7-9; TRBD1 is a possible D gene (6 bases). The CDR3 loop spans 16 amino acids. The V gene's germline CDR1 is SEHNR and CDR2 FQNEAQ (reference sequence). Trimming removed 0 bases at V and 5 bases at J, with 16 bases between. The CDR3 sequence is CASSLARGGARTEAFF. CDR3 bases: TGTGCCAGCAGCTTAGCCCGCGGGGGGGCACGGACTGAAGCTTTCTTT. Full variable domain (rest looked up from reference TRBV7-9 and TRBJ1-1): DTGVSQNPRHKITKRGQNVTFRCDPISEHNRLYWYRQTLGQGPEFLTYFQNEAQLEKSRLLSDRFSAERPKGSFSTLEIQRTEQGDSAMYLCASSLARGGARTEAFFGQGTRLTVV.

The J gene is TRBJ1-2, the V gene TRBV6-5; TRBD1 matches 8 bases. V shed 6 bases and J 2 bases; nucleotides not matched to a gene: 8. From germline, CDR1 is MNHEY and CDR2 SVGAGI. This CDR3 is 15 amino acids long. The CDR3 loop reads CASSLENRGNYGYTF. The CDR3 DNA reads TGTGCCAGCAGCTTAGAAAACAGGGGGAACTATGGCTACACCTTC.